This TCR beta chain derives from a study of blood T cell repertoires in COVID-19. This clone was counted between two and nine times. The V and J ends lost 4 bases and 4 bases, in that order; junction bases with no gene match: 4. The CDR3 has 15 amino acids. Per germline, CDR1 LGHNA and CDR2 YSLEER. This table comes from immunoSEQ multiplex PCR, and its TCRdb copy is limited to in-frame clones, with some not included. This table has 300,000 to 350,000 clones, roughly 87% appearing once. Sequencing was carried out using PBMCs or T cells enriched from blood (not recorded which). The sequence was obtained from a woman younger than 30 who had recovered from COVID-19. The chain recombines TRBV4-3 with TRBJ2-7, with 13 bases identical to TRBD2. CDR3 DNA: TGCGCCAGCAGCCCGCGACTAGCGGGAGGATACGAGCAGTACTTC. It specifies CASSPRLAGGYEQYF.